The 20 T cell receptor beta chains reported below all come from one sample, sequenced in a study of control samples from healthy donors and cancer patients. The assay was immunoSEQ multiplex PCR, and TCRdb's table has in-frame clones only and misses some. The sample lists roughly 100,000 clones; around 88% were seen once. The sample taken for sequencing was blood. These receptors were taken from a man aged 25 to 40 in good health.

This clone was detected only once. The chain carries TRBV6-5 and TRBJ2-7, with 11 nucleotides matching TRBD2. Germline V lookup: CDR1 MNHEY, CDR2 SVGAGI. V lost 6 bases and J lost 3; bases outside the gene matches: 1. The CDR3 runs to 13 residues. The DNA for the CDR3 is TGTGCCAGCAGCCTAGCGGGAGGCTACGAGCAGTACTTC. Translated, it gives CASSLAGGYEQYF.

This clone was detected once. The rearrangement links TRBV3-1 (or the pseudogene TRBV3-2) to TRBJ2-7, with 9 nucleotides matching TRBD2. There are 15 residues in the CDR3. Germline CDR1 and CDR2: LGHDT and YNNKEL (reference sequence). V was pared by 5 bases and J by 6 bases, with 11 bases of the junction left unmatched. The CDR3 loop reads CASSSLAGRRGEQYF. DNA for the CDR3: TGTGCCAGCAGCTCCCTAGCGGGAAGAAGGGGCGAGCAGTACTTC.

Written as DNA, the CDR3 is TGTGCCAGCAGCCAAGATGCAGCCCAGAGGGAGCAGTACTTC. Protein product: CASSQDAAQREQYF. The chain couples TRBV4-2 to TRBJ2-7, with D hard to call. The CDR3 consists of 14 residues. Trimming left V 0 bases short and J 7 bases short, with 13 bases between. The V gene's germline CDR1 is LGHNA and CDR2 YNFKEQ.

The chain carries TRBV5-8 and TRBJ2-7, with a weak D call TRBD1 (5 bases). Germline V gene lookup returns CDR1 SGHTS and CDR2 YDEGEE. The ends were cut back, 2 bases at V and 0 bases at J, with 9 bases in the middle. The CDR3 loop spans 14 amino acids. The CDR3 DNA sequence: TGTGCCAGCAGCTTCAGGGTGTTCTCCTACGAGCAGTACTTC. This gives the protein CASSFRVFSYEQYF.

A single count supports this clone. This chain links TRBV28 with TRBJ1-2; D remains unclear. V was pared by 8 bases and J by 0 bases, with 13 bases between. In germline, CDR1 is MDHEN, CDR2 SYDVKM. There are 14 residues in the CDR3. This chain's CDR3 is CASLKAPANYGYTF. The CDR3 nucleotides read TGTGCCAGCTTAAAGGCCCCAGCTAACTATGGCTACACCTTC.

The rearrangement uses TRBV12-3 or TRBV12-4 and TRBJ1-2; unclear D gene. This CDR3 contains 13 residues. V lost 6 bases to trimming and J lost 0 bases, with 8 bases between them. The DNA for the CDR3 is TGTGCCAGCAGCCCGAGCTCTAACTATGGCTACACCTTC. Encoded protein: CASSPSSNYGYTF.

This chain links TRBV2 with TRBJ2-7; 9 positions match TRBD2. V lost 6 bases, J lost 4 bases, and 7 bases stayed unmatched. In germline, CDR1 is SNHLY, CDR2 FYNNEI. The CDR3 has 14 residues. In DNA form, the CDR3 reads TGTGCCAGCAGACCTGGACTAGCGCGTTACGAGCAGTACTTC. This encodes CASRPGLARYEQYF.

The V and J genes are TRBV9 and TRBJ2-5, with 8 bases lining up with TRBD2. V lost 4 bases to trimming and J lost 5 bases; unmatched junction nucleotides: 4. The length of the CDR3 is 13 residues. Germline CDR1 SGDLS, CDR2 YYNGEE. In nucleotides, the CDR3 is TGTGCCAGCAGCAAGTCTAGCGGGGAGACCCAGTACTTC. Amino acids: CASSKSSGETQYF.

This clone was counted once. V usage is TRBV3-1 (or the pseudogene TRBV3-2) and J usage is TRBJ1-6, with D unresolved. The CDR3 runs to 12 residues. The V gene lost 0 bases and the J gene lost 9 bases, with 3 bases spanning the gap. In germline, CDR1 is LGHDT, CDR2 YNNKEL (reference sequence). CDR3 nucleotide sequence: TGTGCCAGCAGCCAAGACCGTTCACCCCTCCACTTT. It encodes CASSQDRSPLHF.

The chain uses TRBV6-6 and TRBJ2-1; 7 nucleotides line up with TRBD2. The CDR3 is made up of 15 amino acids. Germline V gene data show CDR1 as MNHNY and CDR2 as SVGAGI (reference sequence). J lost 4 bases, V lost 5 bases, and 8 bases had no gene match. For the CDR3, the DNA is TGTGCCAGCAGTCCGGGGAGGGCTAGTTACAATGAGCAGTTCTTC. Translated, it gives CASSPGRASYNEQFF.

The rearrangement joins TRBV30 to TRBJ2-1; D is possibly TRBD1 (5 bases). This CDR3 has 15 amino acids. The V and J ends lost 0 bases and 9 bases respectively, with 18 bases between them. CDR1 and CDR2 from the germline V gene are GTSNPN and SVGIG (reference sequence). The DNA for the CDR3 is TGTGCCTGGAGTGTAGGGCTGGCAGGGTTAGGTGAGCAGTTCTTC. It yields the protein CAWSVGLAGLGEQFF. The entire variable domain, with the rest obtained from reference TRBV30 and TRBJ2-1, is as follows: SQTIHQWPATLVQPVGSPLSLECTVEGTSNPNLYWYRQAAGRGLQLLFYSVGIGQISSEVPQNLSASRPQDRQFILSSKKLLLSDSGFYLCAWSVGLAGLGEQFFGPGTRLTVL.

The J gene is TRBJ1-2, the V gene TRBV3-1 (or the pseudogene TRBV3-2); D call uncertain. The CDR3 totals 15 residues. Deletions cut 4 bases from V and 0 bases from J, with 12 bases between. CDR1 is LGHDT, CDR2 YNNKEL, per germline (reference sequence). CDR3 region: CASSPRASANYGYTF. The CDR3 region has the DNA TGTGCCAGCAGCCCCCGGGCCTCAGCTAACTATGGCTACACCTTC.

The chain employs TRBV4-1 and TRBJ2-1; TRBD2 aligns across 7 bases. Germline values: CDR1 MGHRA, CDR2 YSYEKL. Trimming cost V 3 bases and J 1 base; bases outside gene matches: 9. CDR3 length equals 17 residues. Here the CDR3 reads CASSHPRDYLSYNEQFF. In nucleotides, the CDR3 is TGCGCCAGCAGCCATCCCCGGGACTACCTTTCCTACAATGAGCAGTTCTTC.

The gene calls are TRBV24-1 and TRBJ1-2; D unresolved. V was shortened by 3 bases and J by 2 bases, with 6 bases between the two germline ends. CDR1 and CDR2 from the germline V gene are KGHDR and SFDVKD. The CDR3 covers 13 residues. The CDR3 spells CATSDTVNYGYTF. In DNA form, the CDR3 reads TGTGCCACCAGTGATACGGTAAACTATGGCTACACCTTC.

The chain combines TRBV2 with TRBJ2-7, with 7 positions matching TRBD2. Germline V gene lookup returns CDR1 SNHLY and CDR2 FYNNEI. The CDR3 runs to 14 residues. V shed 5 bases, J shed 1 base, and the junction held 5 bases outside the gene matches. This CDR3 is CASSPGLDSYEQYF. CDR3 in DNA: TGTGCCAGCAGTCCTGGACTAGATTCCTACGAGCAGTACTTC.

The CDR3 region has the DNA TGTGCCAGTACCAGGGGGGGTAGGGAGCTGTTTTTT. Protein sequence: CASTRGGRELFF. This chain uses TRBV19 with TRBJ2-2; D possibly uses TRBD1 or TRBD2 (7 bases each). This CDR3 region has 12 residues. CDR1 is LNHDA and CDR2 is SQIVND in the germline V gene (reference sequence). V lost 7 bases, J lost 9 bases, and 12 bases lay in between.

The chain combines TRBV2 with TRBJ2-2, with D unresolved. The V end was cut by 6 bases, the J end by 3 bases, with 5 bases between. Germline V lookup: CDR1 SNHLY, CDR2 FYNNEI. This CDR3 spans 12 amino acids. CDR3 sequence (DNA): TGTGCCAGCAGAAGAGACACCGGGGAGCTGTTTTTT. It encodes CASRRDTGELFF.

V gene TRBV5-1 combines with J gene TRBJ2-2, with 12 bases fitting TRBD2. The V gene end was trimmed by 0 bases and the J gene end by 4 bases; junction bases not matched to a gene: 4. Germline assignment: CDR1 SGHRS and CDR2 YFSETQ. The CDR3 covers 17 residues. The CDR3, as DNA: TGCGCCAGCAGCTTGGGACTAGCGGGAGTCAGCACCGGGGAGCTGTTTTTT. Residues: CASSLGLAGVSTGELFF.

This clone was observed once. V is TRBV4-1 and J is TRBJ2-3; weak D call: TRBD2 (6 bases). Trimming cost V 0 bases and J 0 bases, with 19 bases left between them. The CDR3 has 19 amino acids. CDR1 MGHRA and CDR2 YSYEKL come from the germline V gene. The CDR3 DNA is TGCGCCAGCAGCCAAGATATCGAGCGGGCCAGATCGAGCACAGATACGCAGTATTTT. Translation: CASSQDIERARSSTDTQYF.

This clone has only one observation. This sequence joins TRBV14 and TRBJ1-2; D ambiguous. This CDR3 is built from 15 residues. Trimming took off 0 bases at V and 4 bases at J, with 12 bases between the two ends. CDR1 SGHDN and CDR2 FVKESK come from the germline V gene. The CDR3 loop reads CASSQDRGRTYGYTF. For the CDR3, the DNA is TGTGCCAGCAGCCAAGATCGAGGACGGACCTATGGCTACACCTTC.